At least ten counts were recorded for the clone carrying this TCR beta chain. Its target is unknown. This record comes from a study of T cells in Graves' hyperthyroidism and ophthalmopathy. Study-wide background: Any treatment followed the collection of peripheral blood at initial diagnosis.

TCR beta CDR3 regions were amplified from RNA. With the HTBI primer set, the TCR CDR3 went through a first round of RT-PCR. TCRdb recomputed calls from the multiplex PCR reads with MiXCR, one row per CDR3 protein. The table has approximately 200,000 distinct CDR3 sequences, roughly 18% seen once. Study conclusions and caveats: A 13 V-J model separated ophthalmopathy from stable hyperthyroidism. Blood samples included most of the expanded thyroid clonotypes exceeding 0.001.

Germline-derived CDR1 and CDR2 are SGHTA and FQGTGA. V gave up 5 bases and J gave up 0 bases; unmatched junction bases: 6. This CDR3 is 16 amino acids long. The receptor was isolated from a man between 35 and 55 years old with Graves' hyperthyroidism. The chain recombines TRBV7-3 with TRBJ2-2; 7 nucleotides align to TRBD2. The sequenced sample was blood. The CDR3 nucleotides read TGTGCCAGCAGCCCATGGGGGGGGTCGAACACCGGGGAGCTGTTTTTT. Its protein product is CASSPWGGSNTGELFF.